The 3 T cell receptor beta chains reported below all come from one sample, sequenced in a study of T-cell memory formation after mild COVID-19. Each CDR3 protein is one row after TCRdb ran MiXCR on the 5' RACE reads. The table has hundreds of thousands of distinct CDR3 sequences, 28% seen once. Sample: PBMCs or a T cell subset sorted from them (not recorded which). All receptors derive from an adult woman who had mild COVID-19 (a few samples of this study predate the infection). Cell type and time point are not known.

The chain has TRBV9 and TRBJ1-6, with TRBD1 matching 8 bases. The CDR3 totals 13 residues. The germline CDR1 and CDR2 sequences are SGDLS and YYNGEE. The junction had 8 bases not matched to a gene; V was cut back by 7 bases and J by 11 bases. The CDR3 reads CASGQGARAPLHF. The CDR3 nucleotides read TGTGCCAGCGGTCAGGGGGCCAGGGCACCCCTCCACTTT.

This clonotype was counted a few times. The chain couples TRBV11-2 to TRBJ2-7; 9 bases fit TRBD2. The J segment lost 6 bases and the V segment lost 1 base, leaving 4 bases of the junction unmatched. This CDR3 contains 14 residues. Germline V gene sequence: CDR1 SGHAT, CDR2 FQNNGV. The CDR3 loop is CASSLGGRAGEQYF. CDR3 DNA: TGTGCCAGCAGCTTAGGCGGGAGGGCGGGCGAGCAGTACTTC.

This clonotype was counted once. The chain has TRBV5-5 and TRBJ2-3; no definite D call. The V end was cut by 9 bases, the J end by 1 base, with 9 bases between. From germline, CDR1 is SGHKS and CDR2 YYEKEE (reference sequence). This CDR3 is built from 12 residues. CDR3 bases: TGTGCCACCGAGTCAGGCACAGATACGCAGTATTTT. This gives the protein CATESGTDTQYF.